The rows below give T cell receptor beta chains drawn from one sample of a study of monozygotic twins with inflammatory bowel disease. TCRdb re-called the 5' RACE reads and catalogs CDR3 proteins one per entry, DNA excluded. The sample totals 440,000 or so distinct CDR3 sequences; its top ten clones hold 2% to 2.5%. The sequencing input was blood. Source of these receptors: a human donor with ulcerative colitis or Crohn's disease, or a healthy co-twin of an affected twin (not recorded which). Both conserved end residues are part of each CDR3. Each record gives: J gene, V gene, CDR3 protein.

j_gene: TRBJ2-2
v_gene: TRBV7-3
CDR3aa: CASSPRGERTGELFF

j_gene: TRBJ2-1
v_gene: TRBV20-1
CDR3aa: CSARRGVGGANEQFF

j_gene: TRBJ1-4
v_gene: TRBV27
CDR3aa: CASSSHIAREKLFF

j_gene: TRBJ2-3
v_gene: TRBV27
CDR3aa: CASSFGDSRTDTQYF

j_gene: TRBJ2-5
v_gene: TRBV5-1
CDR3aa: CASTTSPGGRETQYF

j_gene: TRBJ2-7
v_gene: TRBV5-5
CDR3aa: CASSSRTSGRDEQYF

j_gene: TRBJ2-7
v_gene: TRBV4-3
CDR3aa: CASSQDWQTYEQYF

j_gene: TRBJ1-4
v_gene: TRBV20-1
CDR3aa: CSARAWGGRQEKLFF

j_gene: TRBJ2-3
v_gene: TRBV6-2/TRBV6-3
CDR3aa: CASSDSGLAGVHTQYF

j_gene: TRBJ1-4
v_gene: TRBV6-2/TRBV6-3
CDR3aa: CASSYRTGVSNEKLFF